This is a list of T cell receptor beta chains from one sample in a study of blood T cell repertoires in COVID-19. Generated by immunoSEQ multiplex PCR, the TCRdb table keeps only in-frame clones and is missing some. The sample lists 99,000 or so clones, around 87% occurring once. Specimen: peripheral blood. The receptors derive from a man in his fifties or sixties with acute or convalescent COVID-19. Each CDR3 is given with its conserved first and last residue. A D gene is named only where the DNA matches it firmly. Size values are once, few and many counts, or a class for expanded clones, and some rows have none.

abundance,v_gene,d_gene,j_gene,CDR3nt,CDR3aa
-,TRBV28,-,TRBJ1-2,TGTGCCAGCAGTTTAGAACTCTATGGCTACACCTTC,CASSLELYGYTF
-,TRBV11-1,-,TRBJ1-1,TGTGCCAGCAGCTTAGGGTTCGAGTTGGTCACTGAAGCTTTCTTT,CASSLGFELVTEAFF
-,TRBV5-1,-,TRBJ2-5,TGCGCCAGCAGCTTGGGACAGGTCCGGGAGACCCAGTACTTC,CASSLGQVRETQYF
once,TRBV10-2,-,TRBJ2-1,TGCGCCAGCAGTGATGGCGGTGAGCAGTTCTTC,CASSDGGEQFF
-,TRBV4-1,TRBD1,TRBJ2-2,TGCGCCAGCAGCCTATCGGGACAGACCGGGGAGCTGTTTTTT,CASSLSGQTGELFF
-,TRBV5-1,TRBD2,TRBJ2-2,TGCGCCAGCAGTTCGAGCGGGGTTGGGGAGCTGTTTTTT,CASSSSGVGELFF
-,TRBV7-2,TRBD2,TRBJ2-1,TGTGCCAGCAGCTTCGAAACTAGCGGGAATGAGCAGTTCTTC,CASSFETSGNEQFF
-,TRBV5-1,-,TRBJ1-6,TGCGCCAGCAGCTTGGCCGTAGGGGCAGGTTCACCCCTCCACTTT,CASSLAVGAGSPLHF
-,TRBV7-2,TRBD1,TRBJ2-7,TGTGCCAGCAGCTTAGTGGGACAGGCCTACGAGCAGTACTTC,CASSLVGQAYEQYF
few,TRBV5-1,TRBD2,TRBJ2-7,TGCGCCAGCTCCCCCGCCGGGACTAGAACCTACGAGCAGTACTTC,CASSPAGTRTYEQYF
-,TRBV7-9,-,TRBJ2-2,TGTGCCAGCAGCTTACAGGGGAACACCGGGGAGCTGTTTTTT,CASSLQGNTGELFF
-,TRBV10-1,-,TRBJ2-7,TGCGCCAGGCCTACAGGGTGGGAGCAGTACTTC,CARPTGWEQYF
-,TRBV24-1,-,TRBJ2-1,TGTGCCACCAGTGACCCCCGGGCCTCGGGGAATGAGCAGTTCTTC,CATSDPRASGNEQFF
-,TRBV5-1,TRBD1,TRBJ1-1,TGCGCCAGCAGCCGGACAGGGGGCGGGTCTGAAGCTTTCTTT,CASSRTGGGSEAFF
-,TRBV30,-,TRBJ1-5,TGTGCCTCCTCGGGGGGCAGCAATCAGCCCCAGCATTTT,CASSGGSNQPQHF
-,TRBV24-1,TRBD1,TRBJ2-1,TGTGCCACCAGTGAGCACGGACAGGGCAGCAATGAGCAGTTCTTC,CATSEHGQGSNEQFF
-,TRBV6-5,TRBD2,TRBJ2-5,TGTGCCAGCAGTTACTCGCTAGCGGGAATGGGAGAGACCCAGTACTTC,CASSYSLAGMGETQYF
once,TRBV5-1,TRBD2,TRBJ2-1,TGCGCCAGCAGCCCGGGACTAGCGGGGGGGGTGGATGAGCAGTTCTTC,CASSPGLAGGVDEQFF
-,TRBV3-1/TRBV3-2,-,TRBJ2-2,TGTGCCAGCAGCCAAGGTGGAAGCGGGAACACCGGGGAGCTGTTTTTT,CASSQGGSGNTGELFF
-,TRBV18,-,TRBJ2-7,TGTGCCAGCTCACCACCGGGAGCCGTCTACGAGCAGTACTTC,CASSPPGAVYEQYF
-,TRBV19,-,TRBJ1-5,TGTGCCAGTAGTAAAAGACAGGGCAATCAGCCCCAGCATTTT,CASSKRQGNQPQHF
-,TRBV7-8,-,TRBJ2-7,TGTGCCAGCAGCCACCGGGACATAAGCTCCTACGAGCAGTACTTC,CASSHRDISSYEQYF
-,TRBV12-5,-,TRBJ2-7,TGTGCTAGTGGTTTGGTACCGGCCTACGAGCAGTACTTC,CASGLVPAYEQYF
-,TRBV11-1,-,TRBJ2-6,TGTGCCAGCAGCTTAGGCGGCGCTGGGGCCAACGTCCTGACTTTC,CASSLGGAGANVLTF
-,TRBV19,TRBD2,TRBJ2-1,TGTGCCAGTAGTACCCCTGCGGGAGTCTACAATGAGCAGTTCTTC,CASSTPAGVYNEQFF